The rows below give T cell receptor beta chains drawn from one sample of a study of sequential checkpoint blockade in melanoma. Assay used: immunoSEQ multiplex PCR; TCRdb lists only in-frame clones, some missing. The profile shows about 22,000 clones, around 65% of them singletons. The sequenced sample was CD8+ T cells sorted from blood (inferred from file names), obtained from a patient given nivolumab and ipilimumab in sequence. The receptors here all came from a human donor with melanoma. The CDR3 runs from the conserved cysteine through the conserved F or W. Each record gives: clone size, J gene, V gene, D gene, CDR3 DNA, CDR3 protein. The D gene is left open where the match is weak. For some rows the clone size is stated as once, few or many, or as a class when expanded; others skip it.

>NA|TRBJ2-5|TRBV5-4|TRBD1
TGTGCCAGCAGCCCTGACAGGGAAGAGACCCAGTACTTC
CASSPDREETQYF
>NA|TRBJ2-1|TRBV15|TRBD2
TGTGCCACCAGCAGAGATATCCGGAGCGCGGGGGGCCGGAATGAGCAGTTCTTC
CATSRDIRSAGGRNEQFF
>NA|TRBJ1-2|TRBV29-1|NA
TGCAGCGTCGGGGGTAGGGACGGCTACACCTTC
CSVGGRDGYTF
>NA|TRBJ1-1|TRBV2|NA
TGTGCCAGCAGTTTTGGACTGGTCACTGAAGCTTTCTTT
CASSFGLVTEAFF
>NA|TRBJ1-2|TRBV5-1|NA
TGCGCCAGCAGCTTGGCCGCGACAGTCTACACCTTC
CASSLAATVYTF
>NA|TRBJ1-6|TRBV9|TRBD1
TGTGCCAGCAGCGCCCAGGGGGCGAATTCACCCCTCCACTTT
CASSAQGANSPLHF
>NA|TRBJ1-5|TRBV6-1|TRBD1
TGTGCCAGCAGTCAAACAGGGGGCCGGAATCAGCCCCAGCATTTT
CASSQTGGRNQPQHF
>NA|TRBJ2-3|TRBV28|TRBD2
TGTGCCAGCAGTTTTACCGGGGGGTGGGATACGCAGTATTTT
CASSFTGGWDTQYF
>NA|TRBJ2-1|TRBV6-4|TRBD2
TGTGCCAGCAGTGACTCCGGGGGGACCTCCTACAATGAGCAGTTCTTC
CASSDSGGTSYNEQFF
>NA|TRBJ2-3|TRBV5-1|TRBD2
TGCGCCAGCAGCCTAGCGGGGGCTTGGACAGATACGCAGTATTTT
CASSLAGAWTDTQYF
>NA|TRBJ2-1|TRBV7-6|TRBD2
TGTGCCAGCAGCTTAGAACTAGCGGGTGTATCCTACAATGAGCAGTTCTTC
CASSLELAGVSYNEQFF
>NA|TRBJ1-1|TRBV2|TRBD1
TGTGCCAGCAGACCGGGACAGATGAACACTGAAGCTTTCTTT
CASRPGQMNTEAFF
>NA|TRBJ2-1|TRBV7-7|TRBD1
TGTGCCAGCAGCCCCTGGACAGGTGGCAATGAGCAGTTCTTC
CASSPWTGGNEQFF
>few|TRBJ1-2|TRBV28|TRBD1
TGTGCCAGCAGTCCGACAGGGGGAGTCTTCTCCTATGGCTACACCTTC
CASSPTGGVFSYGYTF
>NA|TRBJ2-5|TRBV5-3|NA
TGTGCCAGCATTAAACAGCCCGAAGAGACCCAGTACTTC
CASIKQPEETQYF
>NA|TRBJ1-5|TRBV19|NA
TGTGCCAGTAGTAAAGGGGAAAGCAATCAGCCCCAGCATTTT
CASSKGESNQPQHF
>NA|TRBJ2-7|TRBV2|TRBD1
TGTGCCAGCAGTGAAGTCCGGACAGGGACATACGAGCAGTACTTC
CASSEVRTGTYEQYF
>NA|TRBJ2-1|TRBV7-9|TRBD1
TGTGCCAGCAGCTTAGCACAGGGGGCGCCTTGGAATGAGCAGTTCTTC
CASSLAQGAPWNEQFF
>NA|TRBJ2-3|TRBV6-6|TRBD1
TGTGCCAGCAGTGACCGGAGGACAGGGGTAGATACGCAGTATTTT
CASSDRRTGVDTQYF
>NA|TRBJ2-5|TRBV7-3|TRBD2
TGTGCCAGCAGCGGGTCGGGGGGAGAGACCCAGTACTTC
CASSGSGGETQYF
>few|TRBJ1-3|TRBV6-6|NA
TGTGCCAGCAGTCACAGTGACTCTGGAAACACCATATATTTT
CASSHSDSGNTIYF
>NA|TRBJ1-2|TRBV28|NA
TGTGCCAGCAGTTTATCGGTGAACTATGGCTACACCTTC
CASSLSVNYGYTF
>NA|TRBJ1-2|TRBV5-5|NA
TGTGCCAGCAGCTTTGGCGGCATTGGCTACACCTTC
CASSFGGIGYTF
>few|TRBJ2-1|TRBV6-1|NA
TGTGCCAGCAGTGATAGCCTTATTGGGGAGCAGTTCTTC
CASSDSLIGEQFF
>NA|TRBJ2-7|TRBV12-5|NA
TGTGCTAGTGGTTTGGGTCCAGGGGACTACGAGCAGTACTTC
CASGLGPGDYEQYF
>NA|TRBJ2-3|TRBV7-3|TRBD2
TGTGCCAGCAGCCCCTACGGGGGAGGGATCACAGATACGCAGTATTTT
CASSPYGGGITDTQYF
>NA|TRBJ2-3|TRBV11-2|TRBD1
TGTGCCAGCAGCTTAGACGGGACAGGCGACCGAGATACGCAGTATTTT
CASSLDGTGDRDTQYF
>few|TRBJ2-7|TRBV19|TRBD1
TGTGCCAGTCTCAGGGGGTTGAGCTCCTACGAGCAGTACTTC
CASLRGLSSYEQYF
>NA|TRBJ1-4|TRBV9|NA
TGTGCCAGCAGCTACTATCGGGACAATAATGAAAAACTGTTTTTT
CASSYYRDNNEKLFF
>NA|TRBJ2-3|TRBV5-1|TRBD2
TGCGCCAGCAGTTCGGGGGGGGGCACAGATACGCAGTATTTT
CASSSGGGTDTQYF
>NA|TRBJ1-4|TRBV18|TRBD1
TGTGCCAGCTCACAAACCGGGACAGCAGGGGAAAAACTGTTTTTT
CASSQTGTAGEKLFF
>NA|TRBJ2-1|TRBV27|NA
TGTGCCAGCAGCAACTACAATGAGCAGTTCTTC
CASSNYNEQFF
>few|TRBJ1-6|TRBV6-4|TRBD1
TGTGCCAGCAGTCCGCCGACAGGGGGGAATTCACCCCTCCACTTT
CASSPPTGGNSPLHF
>few|TRBJ1-5|TRBV6-1|TRBD1
TGTGCCAGCAGCCTGGGACAGCTGCTGCAGCCCCAGCATTTT
CASSLGQLLQPQHF
>few|TRBJ2-1|TRBV7-9|NA
TGTGCCAGCATCCCCTCCCGGGGGTCCAATCATGAGCAGTTCTTC
CASIPSRGSNHEQFF
>NA|TRBJ2-5|TRBV6-5|NA
TGTGCCAGCAGCTACGTACCGGGGGTGGAGACCCAGTACTTC
CASSYVPGVETQYF
>NA|TRBJ1-6|TRBV6-7|NA
TGTGCCAGCAGCCCCAGGGGTTCACCCCTCCACTTT
CASSPRGSPLHF
>once|TRBJ1-2|TRBV5-1|NA
TGCGCCAGCAGCTTGGCCGGGACTGGGGTCTATGGCTACACCTTC
CASSLAGTGVYGYTF
>NA|TRBJ1-1|TRBV9|NA
TGTGCCAGCAGCCCAGGGACTGCCTGGAACACTGAAGCTTTCTTT
CASSPGTAWNTEAFF
>few|TRBJ2-5|TRBV4-2|TRBD2
TGTGCCAGCAGCGGACTAGCGGGGGCAGAGACCCAGTACTTC
CASSGLAGAETQYF
>NA|TRBJ2-5|TRBV29-1|NA
TGCAGCGTTGAAGGAGGGATCAGGGAGACCCAGTACTTC
CSVEGGIRETQYF
>once|TRBJ2-3|TRBV14|NA
TGTGCCAGCAGCCGGGCACTAGCTGGAGATACGCAGTATTTT
CASSRALAGDTQYF
>NA|TRBJ1-2|TRBV29-1|TRBD1
TGCAGCGTTGAGAAGGACAGGGGGCCTGGCTACACCTTC
CSVEKDRGPGYTF
>NA|TRBJ2-3|TRBV7-3|NA
TGTGCCAGCAGTTCCGTCGGGGGAGGAGATACGCAGTATTTT
CASSSVGGGDTQYF
>NA|TRBJ2-3|TRBV9|NA
TGTGCCAGCAGCGTAGGAGGAACTGCAGATACGCAGTATTTT
CASSVGGTADTQYF
>NA|TRBJ1-1|TRBV18|NA
TGTGCCAGCTCACTCTTCCGGGAGAACACTGAAGCTTTCTTT
CASSLFRENTEAFF
>once|TRBJ2-5|TRBV7-8|TRBD2
TGTGCCAGCAGTCGTAGCCGACTAGCGGGGCTGGGGACCCAGTACTTC
CASSRSRLAGLGTQYF